The sequence of this TCR beta chain was determined in a study of cytomegalovirus exposure and HLA in healthy donors. Whole-study context: Researchers previously reported finding roughly 120 million unique TCR beta sequences from about 200 million T cells. In an early release, HLA-typed donors contributed 75 million to 85 million unique TCR sequences. Points from the study as a whole: TCR beta sequences numbering fewer than 20,000 were associated with HLA alleles at 0.05 false discovery rate in a later analysis. Most likely, a cluster of highly shared sequence variants arose as a sequencing artifact.

The table lists this clone with a count of one. Its target is not known. This CDR3 has 15 residues. CDR1 is MNHNS, CDR2 SASEGT, per germline. The V gene end was trimmed by 4 bases and the J gene end by 4 bases; junction bases not matched to a gene: 6. Vbeta (60) and Jbeta (13) primers were used in the PCR. Data came from immunoSEQ multiplex PCR; TCRdb stores just in-frame clones and leaves some out. The table lists approximately 220,000 clones, around 75% of them singletons, with 1.5% to 2% in the top ten. This TCR came from a woman aged 30 to 39 in good health and CMV-seronegative. This sequence joins TRBV6-1 and TRBJ1-5; 8 bases align to TRBD1. What was sequenced was PBMCs. As DNA, the CDR3 is TGTGCCAGCAGTGGGGACAGGAAGAGAAATCAGCCCCAGCATTTT. It encodes CASSGDRKRNQPQHF.